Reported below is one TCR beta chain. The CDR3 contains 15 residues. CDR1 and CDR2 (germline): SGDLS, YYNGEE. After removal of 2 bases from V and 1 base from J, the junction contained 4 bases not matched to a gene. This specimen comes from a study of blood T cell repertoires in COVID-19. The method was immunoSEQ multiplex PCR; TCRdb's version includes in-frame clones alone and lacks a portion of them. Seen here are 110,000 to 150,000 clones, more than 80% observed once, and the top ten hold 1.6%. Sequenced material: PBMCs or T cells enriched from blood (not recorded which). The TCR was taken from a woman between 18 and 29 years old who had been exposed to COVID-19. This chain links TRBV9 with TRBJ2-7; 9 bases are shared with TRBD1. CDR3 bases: TGTGCCAGCAGCGTCGCCGGGACAGGGTCCTACGAGCAGTACTTC. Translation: CASSVAGTGSYEQYF.